This T cell receptor beta chain stems from a study of T-cell memory formation after mild COVID-19. Study overall: Largely, the TCR clusters proved donor specific.

5'RACE primed at constant segments yielded TCR alpha and TCR beta cDNA libraries bearing sample barcodes and UMIs. One entry per CDR3 protein, called by TCRdb with MiXCR from the 5' RACE reads. Among 410,000 or so distinct CDR3 sequences listed, roughly a quarter were seen once. With regard to this clonotype: Its antigen is as yet unknown.

Study findings and constraints: Among CD4+ contracting clones, most were CM and EM, and CD8+ ones EMRA.

CDR3 size: 14 residues. CDR1 SGHRS and CDR2 YFSETQ come from the germline V gene. V was pared by 0 bases and J by 2 bases, with 8 bases between. This clonotype originated in an adult woman who had mild COVID-19 (a few samples of this study predate the infection). Cell type and time point are not known. The V and J genes are TRBV5-1 and TRBJ1-1; D gene uncertain. Material for sequencing was PBMCs or a T cell subset sorted from them (not recorded which). The CDR3 DNA reads TGCGCCAGCAGCTTGGATGGCAGAAACACTGAAGCTTTCTTT. Residues: CASSLDGRNTEAFF.